The table lists the clone carrying this TCR beta chain with many counts. The antigen is not known. This entry comes from a study of neurological immune-mediated disorders. Overall study results and limits: Among expanded clones, no CDR3 amino acid sequences were shared across subjects, a pattern suggesting private repertoires in all groups.

V lost 7 bases and J lost 3, with 12 bases in between. The CDR3 consists of 12 residues. CDR1 DFQATT and CDR2 SNEGSKA come from the germline V gene (reference sequence). TCRdb redid the calling of the 5' RACE reads with MiXCR, one entry per CDR3 protein. The sample lists some 60,000 distinct CDR3 sequences, 4% to 6% occurring once. Sequencing was carried out using PBMCs. The clonotype originates from a woman aged 50 to 65 with multiple sclerosis. The genes are TRBV20-1 and TRBJ1-1, with unresolved D. CDR3 coding DNA: TGCAGTGTTAATTTCGGGGACACTGAAGCTTTCTTT. Amino acid sequence: CSVNFGDTEAFF.